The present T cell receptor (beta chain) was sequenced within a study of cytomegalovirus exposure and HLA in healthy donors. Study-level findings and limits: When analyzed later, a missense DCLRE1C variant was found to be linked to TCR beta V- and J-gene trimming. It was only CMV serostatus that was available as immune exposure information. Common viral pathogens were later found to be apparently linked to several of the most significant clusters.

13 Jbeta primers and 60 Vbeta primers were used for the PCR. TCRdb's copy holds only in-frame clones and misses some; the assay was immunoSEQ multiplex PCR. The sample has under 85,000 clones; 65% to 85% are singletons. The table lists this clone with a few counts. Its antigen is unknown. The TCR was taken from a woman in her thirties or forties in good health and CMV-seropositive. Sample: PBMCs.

The chain's CDR3 is CASSLGGQGNQPQHF. The CDR3 nucleotides are TGTGCCAGCAGCTTAGGGGGACAGGGCAATCAGCCCCAGCATTTT. The V gene is TRBV7-9, the J gene TRBJ1-5; TRBD1 matches at 8 bases. The CDR3 consists of 15 residues. With V trimmed by 1 base and J by 2 bases, 1 base remained unmatched. Germline CDR1 SEHNR, CDR2 FQNEAQ (reference sequence).